The sequence of this TCR beta chain was determined in a study of regulatory T cells in long-lasting Graves disease. From germline, CDR1 is SQVTM and CDR2 ANQGSEA. This CDR3 spans 12 amino acids. V dropped 7 bases and J dropped 1; count of bases not matched to a gene: 2. The time point was: newly diagnosed GD, antithyroid drugs for less than 3 months. The TCR library was prepared using RNA isolated from PBMCs. Construction of the TCR beta libraries employed iRepertoire HTBI primers in conjunction with Arm-PCR of CDR3 regions. TCRdb ran MiXCR on the multiplex PCR reads and lists one entry per CDR3 protein. The table shows 400,000 to 500,000 distinct CDR3 sequences, with approximately 16% occurring only once. The sample also formed part of further work on T cells in Graves' hyperthyroidism and ophthalmopathy.

This specimen consisted of peripheral blood mononuclear cells (PBMCs), obtained at new diagnosis, from a patient treated with antithyroid drugs. This TCR was sampled from a woman in her forties with Graves disease. The chain is built from TRBV29-1 and TRBJ2-7; TRBD1 matches 9 bases. Here the CDR3 reads CSATGGSYEQYF. CDR3 DNA: TGCAGCGCGACAGGGGGATCCTACGAGCAGTACTTC.